These 22 T cell receptor beta chains came from one sample sequenced in a study of human T cells and chemical hapten exposure. One entry per CDR3 protein, called by TCRdb with MiXCR from the RACE reads. This sample has about 380,000 distinct CDR3 sequences, with approximately 5.1% found just once. Time point defined: pre-sensitization, week 0. Treatment of the sample: therapeutic diphenylcyclopropenone sensitization with weekly scalp DPC. The sequencing here drew on whole blood, taken in connection with sensitization to the hapten diphenylcyclopropenone (DPC). The receptors were sampled from a woman in her forties or fifties with alopecia areata. Some clones in this sample may be carry-over from other donors' samples.

The chain recombines TRBV13 with TRBJ2-1, with TRBD2 matching over 9 bases. Germline CDR1 reads PRHDT; CDR2 reads FYEKMQ (reference sequence). V lost 5 bases to trimming and J lost 0 bases; unmatched junction nucleotides: 14. The CDR3 contains 19 residues. In DNA form, the CDR3 reads TGTGCCAGCAGCGGGCCCCCGGGACTAGCTGACAGCTCCTACAATGAGCAGTTCTTC. It yields the protein CASSGPPGLADSSYNEQFF.

Turning to this clonotype: Given a much more abundant clone one base away, this may be a read error. The conserved phenylalanine or tryptophan normally closing the CDR3 is absent here, so this likely arose from a read error. This sequence joins TRBV18 and TRBJ2-1; TRBD2 matches 11 bases. The CDR3 extends over 16 amino acids. Trimming took 5 bases from V and 1 from J; bases not matched to a gene: 4. Germline-derived CDR1 and CDR2 are KGHSH and LQKENI. DNA of the CDR3: TGTGCCAGCTCAAAAGGACTAGCGGGTTCCTACAATGAGCAGTTCTCC. Residues: CASSKGLAGSYNEQFS.

This clonotype was counted many times. The V gene is TRBV29-1, the J gene TRBJ1-2, with D uncertain. This CDR3 has 11 residues. V shed 3 bases and J shed 8 bases, with 10 bases lying between them. Germline V lookup: CDR1 SQVTM, CDR2 ANQGSEA. The CDR3 sequence is CSVEEGYGYTF. In nucleotides, the CDR3 is TGCAGCGTTGAGGAAGGGTACGGCTACACCTTC.

This clonotype came up many times. V is TRBV6-5 and J is TRBJ1-5; TRBD1 is a possible D gene (5 bases). Germline CDR1 is MNHEY and CDR2 is SVGAGI. The CDR3 has 13 amino acids. Trimming took off 6 bases at V and 5 bases at J, with 11 bases between the two ends. The CDR3 is CASRPTGHQPQHF. In DNA, the CDR3 is TGTGCCAGCAGGCCGACGGGGCATCAGCCCCAGCATTTT.

This clonotype was detected ten times or more. This chain connects TRBV4-1 to TRBJ2-5; TRBD2 is a possible D gene (6 bases). The V end lost 4 bases, the J end lost 5 bases, and 11 bases lay between the germline ends. CDR3 length equals 13 residues. Per the germline V gene, CDR1 is MGHRA and CDR2 is YSYEKL. The CDR3 spells CASSRLVLETQYF. The CDR3 nucleotides are TGCGCCAGCAGCCGACTAGTACTGGAGACCCAGTACTTC.

This clonotype occurred many times. The rearrangement uses TRBV28 and TRBJ1-5; D possibly corresponds to TRBD1 (6 bases). Trimming shortened V by 6 bases and J by 0 bases, and 12 bases separated the two germline ends. This CDR3 comprises 15 residues. Germline CDR1 is MDHEN and CDR2 is SYDVKM. The CDR3 spells CASRRGHVSNQPQHF. The CDR3 region has the DNA TGTGCCAGCAGAAGGGGACACGTTAGCAATCAGCCCCAGCATTTT.

In this sample, this clonotype turned up a few times. The chain has TRBV7-8 and TRBJ1-4, with 9 bases identical to TRBD1. Trimming removed 5 bases from V and 6 bases from J; junction bases left unmatched: 10. CDR3 length: 16 amino acids. Germline CDR1 SGHVS, CDR2 FQNEAQ. The CDR3 DNA follows: TGTGCCAGCAGCCTGAGACAGGGGGGAAGGGATGAAAAACTGTTTTTT. Encoded protein: CASSLRQGGRDEKLFF.

There are a few counts of this clonotype. This chain joins TRBV11-1 and TRBJ2-3; D uncertain. Germline V gene data show CDR1 as SGHAT and CDR2 as FQDESV (reference sequence). CDR3 size: 15 residues. Trimming took off 5 bases at V and 0 bases at J, with 12 bases between the two ends. CDR3 in DNA: TGTGCCAGCAGCAGCAGGAAAAGTAGCACAGATACGCAGTATTTT. This gives the protein CASSSRKSSTDTQYF. Full variable domain (outside the CDR3, taken from reference TRBV11-1 and TRBJ2-3): EAEVAQSPRYKITEKSQAVAFWCDPISGHATLYWYRQILGQGPELLVQFQDESVVDDSQLPKDRFSAERLKGVDSTLKIQPAELGDSAMYLCASSSRKSSTDTQYFGPGTRLTVL.

This clonotype was recorded many times. The chain combines TRBV7-2 with TRBJ1-2; D not certain. Germline CDR1 is SGHTA and CDR2 is FQGNSA. V was clipped by 1 base and J by 8 bases, with 11 bases between them. There are 13 residues in the CDR3. The CDR3 coding sequence is TGTGCCAGCAGCTTAGTTCCAGGTAGCGGCTACACCTTC. This gives the protein CASSLVPGSGYTF.

This clonotype was detected ten times or more. The chain links TRBV28 to TRBJ2-4; D is ambiguous. Germline CDR1 and CDR2: MDHEN and SYDVKM. The germline V and J ends were trimmed by 10 bases and 2 bases, with 12 bases remaining between them. CDR3 length: 13 amino acids. This chain's CDR3 is CATSRAPKNIQYF. Written as DNA, the CDR3 is TGTGCCACCTCTCGGGCTCCCAAAAACATTCAGTACTTC. Full variable domain (missing parts from reference TRBV28 and TRBJ2-4): DVKVTQSSRYLVKRTGEKVFLECVQDMDHENMFWYRQDPGLGLRLIYFSYDVKMKEKGDIPEGYSVSREKKERFSLILESASTNQTSMYLCATSRAPKNIQYFGAGTRLSVL.

This chain connects TRBV7-9 to TRBJ2-7; 10 nucleotides agree with TRBD2. The V gene's germline CDR1 is SEHNR and CDR2 FQNEAQ (reference sequence). The CDR3 sequence is 13 residues long. V trimming: 6 bases; J trimming: 7 bases; junction bases outside the gene matches: 6. CDR3 sequence: CASRSGLAVEQYF. For the CDR3, the DNA is TGTGCCAGCAGGTCCGGACTAGCGGTAGAGCAGTACTTC. The full variable domain, its missing parts supplied by reference TRBV7-9 and TRBJ2-7, is DTGVSQNPRHKITKRGQNVTFRCDPISEHNRLYWYRQTLGQGPEFLTYFQNEAQLEKSRLLSDRFSAERPKGSFSTLEIQRTEQGDSAMYLCASRSGLAVEQYFGPGTRLTVT.

This clonotype was seen repeatedly, ten times or more. This chain joins TRBV7-2 and TRBJ1-3, with TRBD1 matching over 9 bases. The CDR3 has 16 amino acids. Germline values: CDR1 SGHTA, CDR2 FQGNSA. The ends lost 5 bases at V and 1 base at J; junction bases unmatched: 6. CDR3 bases: TGTGCCAGCAGCGTCCACAGGGGGCTGTCTGGAAACACCATATATTTT. Protein sequence: CASSVHRGLSGNTIYF.

In its sample, this clonotype was seen a few times. CDR3 in amino acids: CASSLLWGSNTEAFF. CDR3 nucleotide sequence: TGTGCCAGCAGCCTCCTGTGGGGGTCGAACACTGAAGCTTTCTTT. V usage is TRBV6-6 and J usage is TRBJ1-1, with a tentative D call TRBD1 (5 bases). The CDR3 has 15 amino acids. The V and J ends lost 6 bases and 1 base respectively, with 15 bases between them. Germline V gives CDR1 MNHNY, CDR2 SVGAGI (reference sequence).

There are many counts of this clonotype. V usage is TRBV29-1 and J usage is TRBJ2-7; 7 positions match TRBD2. This CDR3 contains 11 residues. Per germline, CDR1 SQVTM and CDR2 ANQGSEA. J was trimmed by 7 bases and V by 5 bases; bases with no gene match: 5. The CDR3 reads CSVQLAREQYF. Written as DNA, the CDR3 is TGCAGCGTTCAACTAGCGAGGGAGCAGTACTTC.

The J gene is TRBJ2-4, the V gene TRBV18; D is uncertain. Germline CDR1 is KGHSH and CDR2 is LQKENI. The V end lost 3 bases, the J end lost 3 bases, and 12 bases lay between the germline ends. CDR3 length: 15 residues. CDR3 nucleotide sequence: TGTGCCAGCTCACCCTATACACCATACAAAAACATTCAGTACTTC. This translates into CASSPYTPYKNIQYF.

This clonotype was recorded at least ten times. This sequence joins TRBV7-2 and TRBJ1-5, with D maybe TRBD1 (5 bases). Trimming stripped 1 base from V and 2 bases from J, with 6 bases between. From germline, CDR1 is SGHTA and CDR2 FQGNSA. This CDR3 has 14 residues. The CDR3 DNA reads as TGTGCCAGCAGCTTAGGGGGGGGCAATCAGCCCCAGCATTTT. Translating it yields CASSLGGGNQPQHF.

This clonotype was recorded at least ten times. This chain links TRBV6-2 or TRBV6-3 with TRBJ2-7, with 12 positions matching TRBD2. The CDR3 totals 16 residues. Unmatched junction bases numbered 8, after V lost 6 bases and J lost 2 bases. Germline V lookup: CDR1 MNHEY, CDR2 SVGEGT. As DNA, the CDR3 is TGTGCCAGCAGCTTCGGACTAGCGGGAACCACCTACGAGCAGTACTTC. The encoded protein is CASSFGLAGTTYEQYF.

In this sample, this clonotype turned up many times. V usage is TRBV4-1 and J usage is TRBJ2-3; perhaps TRBD1 as D (6 bases). Germline V gene sequence: CDR1 MGHRA, CDR2 YSYEKL. Trimming removed 4 bases at V and 2 bases at J, with 19 bases between. The CDR3 runs 17 residues. Here the CDR3 reads CASSPLGTQTFTDTQYF. CDR3 nucleotides: TGCGCCAGCAGCCCGTTGGGGACACAGACCTTCACAGATACGCAGTATTTT.

The J gene is TRBJ1-6, the V gene TRBV6-1, with 7 bases aligning to TRBD1. The trim removed 4 bases at V and 8 bases at J, leaving 5 bases unmatched. The length of the CDR3 is 14 residues. Germline CDR1 is MNHNS and CDR2 is SASEGT. The CDR3 DNA sequence: TGTGCCAGCAGTGTAGGGGGCGTCGATTCACCCCTCCACTTT. It translates to CASSVGGVDSPLHF.

The J gene is TRBJ1-5, the V gene TRBV29-1; D remains unclear. Trimming took off 4 bases at V and 5 bases at J, with 6 bases between the two ends. The CDR3 runs to 11 residues. Per germline, CDR1 SQVTM and CDR2 ANQGSEA. CDR3 sequence reads: CSVGEYQPQHF. CDR3 coding DNA: TGCAGCGTTGGAGAATATCAGCCCCAGCATTTT.

The DNA of the CDR3 is TGTGCCAGCAGCCCCGCTCGCGCTAGCGGGGAGTCAGTTACGCAGTATTTT. It yields the protein CASSPARASGESVTQYF. The rearrangement links TRBV28 to TRBJ2-3, with 9 bases lining up with TRBD2. With V trimmed by 6 bases and J by 8 bases, 18 bases remained unmatched. The CDR3 runs to 17 residues. In germline, CDR1 is MDHEN, CDR2 SYDVKM.

This clonotype was seen many times. The genes are TRBV6-1 and TRBJ2-7, with TRBD1 identical over 8 bases. This CDR3 has 13 residues. Germline V gives CDR1 MNHNS, CDR2 SASEGT. The V segment lost 5 bases and the J segment 7 bases; nucleotides outside the gene matches: 7. CDR3 in DNA: TGTGCCAGCAGTTCGACCGGGACAGGAGAGCAGTACTTC. Translated: CASSSTGTGEQYF.